This TCR beta chain was captured in a study of cytomegalovirus exposure and HLA in healthy donors. Use of 60 Vbeta and 13 Jbeta primers characterized the PCR. Here immunoSEQ multiplex PCR was the method, and the copy in TCRdb shows in-frame clones only, minus some. The data show 150,000 to 200,000 clones, 80% seen once. Germline trimming cut 6 bases from V and 5 bases from J; bases unmatched to any gene: 11. CDR1 is MGHDK and CDR2 is SYGVNS in the germline V gene. The CDR3 covers 15 residues. V gene TRBV25-1 combines with J gene TRBJ2-5; TRBD1 agrees at 8 bases. The material sequenced was PBMCs. The TCR comes from a male donor in good health and CMV-seropositive. The CDR3 region is CASSIQGVFLETQYF. The CDR3 DNA is TGTGCCAGCAGCATACAGGGGGTATTTTTGGAGACCCAGTACTTC. Full variable domain (missing parts from reference TRBV25-1 and TRBJ2-5): EADIYQTPRYLVIGTGKKITLECSQTMGHDKMYWYQQDPGMELHLIHYSYGVNSTEKGDLSSESTVSRIRTEHFPLTLESARPSHTSQYLCASSIQGVFLETQYFGPGTRLLVL.